This T cell receptor (beta chain) was identified in a study of T cell repertoires in cytomegalovirus infection. Via MiXCR, TCRdb re-called the reads, giving one row per CDR3 protein. The sample comprises about 900,000 distinct CDR3 sequences, 30% to 40% of which are singletons, and around 15% rests with the top ten. The ends lost 2 bases at V and 3 bases at J; junction bases unmatched: 10. Germline V gene data show CDR1 as SEHNR and CDR2 as FQNEAQ (reference sequence). The CDR3 has 17 residues. This clonotype turned up a few times. Its target is unknown. Broader study findings: There were HLA-C-restricted CMV-specific TCR beta clonotypes dominating the ex vivo response.

The material sequenced was cultured CD8+ T cells from PBMCs, taken from culture after CMV antigen stimulation. The clonotype originates from a human donor in good health (CMV status not recorded). Some clones in this sample may be carry-over from other donors' samples. The chain combines TRBV7-9 with TRBJ1-2; 9 bases fit TRBD1. The CDR3 DNA reads as TGTGCCAGCAGCTTATATTCCGGGACAGGGTCGGACTATGGCTACACCTTC. Its protein product is CASSLYSGTGSDYGYTF.